Below are 24 T cell receptor beta chains sequenced from a single sample in a study of blood T cells in healthy people across ages. Primed by a sample-barcoded 5' primer and a J-beta primer mix, a second PCR proceeded for 7 to 11 cycles. MiXCR was run by TCRdb on the 5' RACE reads, yielding one entry per CDR3 protein. The repertoire holds hundreds of thousands of distinct CDR3 sequences, with roughly 58% as singletons. The sequenced material came from blood. These receptors were taken from a man aged 55 to 70 in good health.

This chain connects TRBV7-2 to TRBJ2-1; 10 positions match TRBD2. V was clipped by 2 bases and J by 3 bases; unmatched bases: 7. This CDR3 contains 17 residues. CDR1 SGHTA and CDR2 FQGNSA come from the germline V gene. CDR3 DNA: TGTGCCAGCAGCTTATGGGCTAGCGGGGGCGGCTACAATGAGCAGTTCTTC. As protein: CASSLWASGGGYNEQFF.

This chain uses TRBV27 with TRBJ1-2; 7 nucleotides agree with TRBD1. CDR1 is MNHEY, CDR2 SMNVEV, per germline (reference sequence). The ends lost 4 bases at V and 6 bases at J; junction bases unmatched: 8. The CDR3 has 14 amino acids. CDR3 amino acids: CASSSLQGRNGYTF. The CDR3, as DNA: TGTGCCAGCAGTTCCCTACAGGGGAGGAATGGCTACACCTTC.

This clonotype occurred many times. The rearrangement uses TRBV12-3 or TRBV12-4 and TRBJ2-3; no clear D gene. There are 17 residues in the CDR3. Trimming left V 5 bases short and J 3 bases short, with 21 bases between. CDR3 in DNA: TGTGCCAGCAGTCCCTACCCTGATACTCTTGGGACAGATACGCAGTATTTT. It specifies CASSPYPDTLGTDTQYF.

The chain joins TRBV24-1 to TRBJ2-1, with 7 positions matching TRBD1. Germline lookup yields CDR1 KGHDR and CDR2 SFDVKD. Losses at the gene ends were 4 bases for V and 6 bases for J; bases not matched to a gene: 8. This CDR3 is 15 amino acids long. CDR3 sequence: CATSDVPGQPNEQFF. CDR3 coding DNA: TGTGCCACCAGTGACGTCCCGGGACAGCCCAATGAGCAGTTCTTC.

This chain joins TRBV4-2 and TRBJ1-3; TRBD1 might be the D (5 bases). Germline V gene data show CDR1 as LGHNA and CDR2 as YNFKEQ. V gave up 1 base and J gave up 4 bases, with 17 bases separating them. CDR3 length: 17 residues. The CDR3 loop is CASSQGRQKKWGNTIYF. The CDR3 region has the DNA TGTGCCAGCAGCCAAGGCCGACAGAAGAAGTGGGGAAACACCATATATTTT.

This chain joins TRBV27 and TRBJ2-1; D is unclear. The CDR3 is made up of 12 amino acids. The ends were cut back, 5 bases at V and 7 bases at J, with 9 bases in the middle. The germline V gene encodes CDR1 MNHEY and CDR2 SMNVEV (reference sequence). The CDR3 nucleotides are TGTGCCAGCAGTGGGCCCGGGAATGAGCAGTTCTTC. Translated, it gives CASSGPGNEQFF.

The V call is TRBV6-1, the J call TRBJ2-5, with TRBD1 identical over 9 bases. Germline V gene sequence: CDR1 MNHNS, CDR2 SASEGT. V lost 4 bases, J lost 8 bases, and 11 bases stayed unmatched. This CDR3 comprises 15 residues. The CDR3 is CASSVGTGPSFTQYF. DNA for the CDR3: TGTGCCAGCAGTGTGGGGACAGGGCCCTCTTTCACCCAGTACTTC.

Comments on this clonotype: It may be a read error: a sequence one base away is much more abundant. This chain uses TRBV5-1 with TRBJ2-1; weak D call: TRBD1 (5 bases). The CDR3 contains 13 residues. Trimming pared 2 bases from V and 10 bases from J, leaving 13 bases between. The V gene's germline CDR1 is SGHRS and CDR2 YFSETQ. The CDR3 spells CASSLDSLYEQFF. The DNA of the CDR3 is TGCGCCAGCAGCTTAGACAGCCTTTACGAGCAGTTCTTC.

The chain is built from TRBV4-1 and TRBJ2-1, with D possibly matching TRBD1 (6 bases). Per germline, CDR1 MGHRA and CDR2 YSYEKL. The V gene lost 0 bases and the J gene lost 9 bases, with 12 bases spanning the gap. The CDR3 has 14 amino acids. CDR3 protein: CASSQDHRDGEQFF. Here the CDR3 DNA reads TGCGCCAGCAGCCAAGACCACAGGGATGGTGAGCAGTTCTTC.

The CDR3 region has the DNA TGTGCCAGCAGCTCTCGATCCGGGACCGGTAGGGAGACCCAGTACTTC. It codes for CASSSRSGTGRETQYF. This chain links TRBV7-9 with TRBJ2-5, with D perhaps TRBD1 or TRBD2 (5 bases each). V lost 4 bases, J lost 5 bases, and 20 bases lay in between. Germline V gives CDR1 SEHNR, CDR2 FQNEAQ (reference sequence). The CDR3 covers 16 residues.

The genes are TRBV20-1 and TRBJ1-5; no reliable D call. V was cut by 6 bases and J by 4 bases, with 10 bases left in between. Per germline, CDR1 DFQATT and CDR2 SNEGSKA (reference sequence). The CDR3 is 12 amino acids. The CDR3 nucleotides read TGCAGTGCGAGGACGGTGAATCAGCCCCAGCATTTT. It codes for CSARTVNQPQHF.

The chain is built from TRBV12-3 or TRBV12-4 and TRBJ2-1, with a tentative D call TRBD1 (6 bases). Trimming took 8 bases from V and 0 from J, leaving 14 bases between them. The CDR3 contains 15 residues. Written as DNA, the CDR3 is TGTGCCAGCCATCCGGCAGGGGCCTCCTACAATGAGCAGTTCTTC. This codes for CASHPAGASYNEQFF.

This rearrangement joins TRBV28 to TRBJ2-5; D uncertain. The germline V gene has CDR1 MDHEN and CDR2 SYDVKM. V was trimmed by 2 bases and J by 5 bases, leaving 12 bases between them. The CDR3 has 14 residues. CDR3 nucleotide sequence: TGTGCCAGCAGTTTACCTGTACCCCGGGAGACCCAGTACTTC. As protein: CASSLPVPRETQYF.

CDR3 region: CASSLSGATSTDTQYF. The CDR3 nucleotides read TGTGCCAGCAGTTTGTCGGGGGCAACTAGCACAGATACGCAGTATTTT. The chain couples TRBV28 to TRBJ2-3; D could derive from TRBD1 or TRBD2 (6 bases each). The CDR3 is 16 amino acids. Trimming pared 3 bases from V and 0 bases from J, leaving 13 bases between. Germline V gives CDR1 MDHEN, CDR2 SYDVKM.

This clonotype showed up just once. This rearrangement joins TRBV20-1 to TRBJ2-5; D may be TRBD2 (6 bases). The end of the DNA aligns better with TRBJ2-7, so the J call may be wrong. Germline V CDR1 and CDR2: DFQATT, SNEGSKA (reference sequence). The CDR3 contains 13 residues. The CDR3 nucleotides are TGCAGTGCTACTCGGACGGGAGCCTACGAGCAGTACTTC. Its translation: CSATRTGAYEQYF.

As to this clonotype: An end of the junction differs from the germline gene, which may be a read error. The rearrangement links TRBV27 to TRBJ2-5, with D unclear. The length of the CDR3 is 16 residues. The germline V gene encodes CDR1 MNHEY and CDR2 SMNVEV (reference sequence). The CDR3 DNA follows: TGTGTCAGCAGTTCAGCCGACCCTTTCCTAGTGGAGACCCAGTACTTC. Translation gives CVSSSADPFLVETQYF.

The chain combines TRBV28 with TRBJ1-1; D uncertain. CDR3 length: 14 residues. Germline V CDR1 and CDR2: MDHEN, SYDVKM. V gave up 5 bases and J gave up 0 bases, with 10 bases separating them. CDR3 protein: CASSRRVLNTEAFF. The DNA for the CDR3 is TGTGCCAGCAGTCGGAGGGTTCTGAACACTGAAGCTTTCTTT.

The genes are TRBV21-1 and TRBJ1-2. TRBV21-1 is assigned pseudogene status. There are 17 residues in the CDR3. As DNA, the CDR3 is TGTGCCAGCAGCAAAGATTGCGCTGAAGTCCGGACCTATGGCTACACCTTC. Translation gives CASSKDCAEVRTYGYTF.

The table lists this clonotype with many counts. The chain couples TRBV25-1 to TRBJ2-6; the D is unclear. This CDR3 contains 14 residues. The V and J ends lost 5 bases and 0 bases respectively, with 5 bases between them. Germline V CDR1 and CDR2: MGHDK, SYGVNS. Here the CDR3 reads CASSRNSGANVLTF. The CDR3 DNA reads TGTGCCAGCAGTAGGAACTCTGGGGCCAACGTCCTGACTTTC.

On this clonotype itself: Germline and junction disagree at one end, which may indicate a read error. The chain uses TRBV20-1 and TRBJ2-7, with D uncertain. CDR1 and CDR2 (germline): DFQATT, SNEGSKA (reference sequence). This CDR3 comprises 12 residues. The CDR3 coding sequence is TGCAGTGCTAAGCACAGCTTCTACGAGCAGGACTTC. It is translated as CSAKHSFYEQDF.

With respect to this clonotype: A read error may produce the germline difference seen at one junction end. The V and J genes are TRBV6-1 and TRBJ2-3; D unclear. This CDR3 has 15 residues. From germline, CDR1 is MNHNS and CDR2 SASEGT. The CDR3 loop reads CASSEVGRGTDTQYF. The CDR3 DNA reads as TGTGCCAGCAGTGAAGTGGGTAGAGGCACAGATACACAGTATTTT.

The V and J genes are TRBV5-1 and TRBJ1-6; 7 bases align to TRBD1. The junction had 9 bases not matched to a gene; V was cut back by 4 bases and J by 8 bases. The CDR3 has 15 residues. Germline V gene data show CDR1 as SGHRS and CDR2 as YFSETQ. DNA for the CDR3: TGCGCCAGCAGCCCGGGGCGGGACAGTTATTCACCCCTCCACTTT. Its protein is CASSPGRDSYSPLHF.

The rearrangement links TRBV20-1 to TRBJ1-6; D is uncertain. Germline V gene data show CDR1 as DFQATT and CDR2 as SNEGSKA (reference sequence). The CDR3 is made up of 14 amino acids. V was trimmed by 2 bases and J by 7 bases, leaving 12 bases between them. The CDR3 DNA is TGCAGTGCTAGAAAAAATAGTAGAAATTCACCCCTCCACTTT. It yields the protein CSARKNSRNSPLHF.

The V call is TRBV28, the J call TRBJ1-2, with 8 positions matching TRBD1. V shed 8 bases and J 4 bases; nucleotides not matched to a gene: 6. CDR1 and CDR2 from the germline V gene are MDHEN and SYDVKM. The CDR3 consists of 13 residues. The CDR3 nucleotides are TGTGCCAGCCTCAGGGGGCGCTCCTATGGCTACACCTTC. Amino acids: CASLRGRSYGYTF.